Shown below are 22 T cell receptor beta chains from a single sample sequenced in a study of post-analysis software for immune sequencing data. TCR beta cDNA libraries had unique molecular identifiers. TCRdb recomputed calls from the PCR reads with MiXCR, one row per CDR3 protein. The profile shows approximately 250,000 distinct CDR3 sequences, 36% of them singletons. Their antigen targets remain unknown. General study results and limits: The study found TRBV5-6, TRBV5-1 and TRBV20-1 among a few TRBV segments more frequent in patients than controls.

Sequencing was done on a sample of blood. All receptors come from a girl between 5 and 17 years old with multiple sclerosis.

Of note for this clonotype: Its ends do not fully match the called genes, so a read error is possible. The V call is TRBV7-7, the J call TRBJ2-3, with TRBD2 identical over 9 bases. Per the germline V gene, CDR1 is SSHAT and CDR2 is FNYEAQ (reference sequence). The CDR3 contains 19 residues. The CDR3 bases are TGTGCTAGCAGCTTAGGAGCGGGAGGACCAATGGGGCACACAGATACGCAGTATTTT. Translating gives CASSLGAGGPMGHTDTQYF.

The V call is TRBV20-1, the J call TRBJ2-7, with 11 bases matching TRBD1. The CDR3 spans 16 residues. CDR1 and CDR2 (germline): DFQATT, SNEGSKA (reference sequence). V lost 3 bases, J lost 0 bases, and 7 bases stayed unmatched. CDR3 region: CSARRLGQGASYEQYF. In DNA, the CDR3 is TGCAGTGCTAGGCGGCTCGGACAGGGGGCCTCCTACGAGCAGTACTTC.

This clonotype was found many times. The chain combines TRBV7-3 with TRBJ1-2; 7 nucleotides agree with TRBD1. The CDR3 loop spans 15 amino acids. V lost 5 bases to trimming and J lost 6 bases; unmatched junction nucleotides: 12. Per the germline V gene, CDR1 is SGHTA and CDR2 is FQGTGA. The CDR3: CASSPRQGSLDGYTF. Written as DNA, the CDR3 is TGTGCCAGCAGCCCCCGACAGGGCTCGCTCGATGGCTACACCTTC.

This clonotype was observed many times. The chain couples TRBV7-8 to TRBJ1-5, with unresolved D. CDR1 SGHVS and CDR2 FQNEAQ come from the germline V gene. Trimming cost V 5 bases and J 9 bases, with 23 bases left between them. The CDR3 contains 16 residues. The CDR3 spells CASSPGVQASMGPQHF. As DNA, the CDR3 is TGTGCCAGCAGCCCGGGCGTCCAGGCCTCGATGGGGCCCCAGCATTTT.

CDR3 residues: CSVGRGDPTDTQYF. The CDR3 DNA reads as TGCAGCGTCGGACGGGGAGACCCCACAGATACGCAGTATTTT. The chain uses TRBV29-1 and TRBJ2-3, with a weak D call TRBD2 (5 bases). CDR3 length: 14 residues. Trimming took 6 bases from V and 2 from J, leaving 15 bases between them. Germline CDR1 and CDR2: SQVTM and ANQGSEA.

The chain joins TRBV4-1 to TRBJ1-6; D remains ambiguous. The ends were cut back, 0 bases at V and 6 bases at J, with 9 bases in the middle. The CDR3 is 15 amino acids. CDR1 MGHRA and CDR2 YSYEKL come from the germline V gene. CDR3 DNA sequence: TGCGCCAGCAGCCAAGATAGCCGGATTAATTCACCCCTCCACTTT. It codes for CASSQDSRINSPLHF.

This clonotype was seen a single time. The chain is built from TRBV4-2 and TRBJ2-7; 8 bases are shared with TRBD2. The CDR3 consists of 15 residues. Trimming removed 8 bases from V and 4 bases from J; junction bases left unmatched: 13. CDR1 LGHNA and CDR2 YNFKEQ come from the germline V gene. Here the CDR3 reads CASATPAGAGYEQYF. DNA of the CDR3: TGTGCCAGCGCCACGCCAGCGGGAGCGGGGTACGAGCAGTACTTC.

This clonotype was seen ten or more times. The chain is built from TRBV2 and TRBJ1-1, with TRBD1 as a possible D gene (5 bases). Germline V CDR1 and CDR2: SNHLY, FYNNEI. The V end lost 8 bases, the J end lost 0 bases, and 13 bases lay between the germline ends. This CDR3 comprises 14 residues. The CDR3 here is CASQYGGMNTEAFF. The DNA for the CDR3 is TGTGCCAGCCAATACGGGGGGATGAACACTGAAGCTTTCTTT.

Many counts were recorded for this clonotype. The V gene is TRBV12-3 or TRBV12-4, the J gene TRBJ1-4, with D possibly being TRBD1 (6 bases). The CDR3 contains 15 residues. The germline V and J ends were trimmed by 5 bases and 5 bases, with 15 bases remaining between them. The CDR3 reads CASSEGGGGNEKLFF. The CDR3 coding sequence is TGTGCCAGCAGTGAGGGGGGTGGCGGAAATGAAAAACTGTTTTTT.

Many counts were recorded for this clonotype. This chain joins TRBV12-3 or TRBV12-4 and TRBJ2-5; no definite D call. The ends were cut back, 6 bases at V and 5 bases at J, with 16 bases in the middle. The CDR3 totals 14 residues. Here the CDR3 reads CASSREGPRETQYF. The DNA for the CDR3 is TGTGCCAGCAGCCGTGAAGGGCCTCGGGAGACCCAGTACTTC.

This clonotype was seen ten or more times. V is TRBV5-1 and J is TRBJ2-3; weak D call: TRBD2 (5 bases). From germline, CDR1 is SGHRS and CDR2 YFSETQ. The CDR3 runs 14 residues. V lost 5 bases to trimming and J lost 5 bases, with 15 bases between them. CDR3 sequence: CASRTGRAGDTQYF. The CDR3 nucleotides read TGCGCCAGCAGGACGGGAAGGGCGGGAGATACGCAGTATTTT.

At least ten counts were recorded for this clonotype. V gene TRBV11-2 combines with J gene TRBJ2-6, with 8 bases matching TRBD1. V shed 6 bases and J 4 bases; nucleotides not matched to a gene: 5. Germline assignment: CDR1 SGHAT and CDR2 FQNNGV. The CDR3 loop spans 15 amino acids. The CDR3 region has the DNA TGTGCCAGCAGGGACAGGGAAACCGGGGCCAACGTCCTGACTTTC. This sequence encodes CASRDRETGANVLTF.

With regard to this clonotype: It may be a read error: a sequence one base away is much more abundant. V is TRBV20-1 and J is TRBJ2-1; 8 nucleotides align to TRBD2. There are 15 residues in the CDR3. CDR1 and CDR2 from the germline V gene are DFQATT and SNEGSKA (reference sequence). CDR3 amino acids: CIARDPGGVYNEQFF. The CDR3 DNA follows: TGCATTGCTAGAGATCCGGGGGGGGTCTACAATGAGCAGTTCTTC.

The chain employs TRBV10-3 and TRBJ1-2; D remains unclear. The CDR3 extends over 14 amino acids. V was shortened by 2 bases and J by 2 bases, with 9 bases between the two germline ends. The germline V gene has CDR1 ENHRY and CDR2 SYGVKD. The CDR3 region is CAISEVGENYGYTF. CDR3 nucleotides: TGTGCCATCAGTGAGGTCGGGGAAAACTATGGCTACACCTTC.

This clonotype has at least ten counts. The chain couples TRBV12-3 or TRBV12-4 to TRBJ1-5; 11 positions match TRBD1. This CDR3 contains 15 residues. V lost 5 bases and J lost 6; bases outside the gene matches: 6. This CDR3 reads CASSRGQGVVQPQHF. The CDR3 DNA follows: TGTGCCAGCAGTCGGGGACAGGGGGTAGTTCAGCCCCAGCATTTT.

The gene calls are TRBV20-1 and TRBJ2-2, with TRBD2 matching over 11 bases. CDR1 and CDR2 from the germline V gene are DFQATT and SNEGSKA (reference sequence). Trimming removed 3 bases from V and 5 bases from J; junction bases left unmatched: 11. There are 17 residues in the CDR3. CDR3 in amino acids: CSARDLILAGETGELFF. The CDR3 DNA reads as TGCAGTGCTAGGGACCTGATACTAGCGGGGGAAACCGGGGAGCTGTTTTTT.

As to this clonotype: This may be a read error: a much more frequent sequence differs by one nucleotide. The rearrangement joins TRBV7-3 to TRBJ2-1, with TRBD2 identical over 10 bases. Trimming took 5 bases from V and 12 from J; bases not matched to a gene: 13. This CDR3 is 15 amino acids long. The germline V gene has CDR1 SGHTA and CDR2 FQGTGA. The CDR3 DNA reads as TGTGCCAGCAGCGCTGGGACTAGCGCGGCGGATGGGCAGTTCTTC. Its protein is CASSAGTSAADGQFF.

The chain recombines TRBV28 with TRBJ2-7; 10 nucleotides agree with TRBD2. In germline, CDR1 is MDHEN, CDR2 SYDVKM. CDR3 length: 12 amino acids. J lost 11 bases, V lost 6 bases, and 7 bases had no gene match. The CDR3 spells CASSSLAGAEYF. The CDR3, as DNA: TGTGCCAGCAGCTCTCTAGCGGGAGCCGAGTACTTC.

The chain recombines TRBV6-5 with TRBJ2-1, with D perhaps matching TRBD1 or TRBD2 (5 bases each). Trimming cost V 5 bases and J 9 bases, with 14 bases left between them. The CDR3 length is 13 residues. CDR1 and CDR2 from the germline V gene are MNHEY and SVGAGI. CDR3 nucleotides: TGTGCCAGCAGTACGGGACCGTGGGGTGAGCAGTTCTTC. This codes for CASSTGPWGEQFF.

This clonotype appeared many times. The chain joins TRBV19 to TRBJ1-2; D possibly corresponds to TRBD1 (6 bases). Germline V lookup: CDR1 LNHDA, CDR2 SQIVND (reference sequence). V lost 4 bases, J lost 8 bases, and 14 bases lay in between. The CDR3 has 13 amino acids. The CDR3 coding sequence is TGTGCCAGTAGTACGCACAGGGTTGGCGGCTACACCTTC. This encodes CASSTHRVGGYTF.

This sequence joins TRBV5-1 and TRBJ2-3, with 8 positions matching TRBD1. Trimming at V came to 1 base and at J to 3 bases, leaving 7 bases not matched to a gene. The CDR3 is made up of 16 amino acids. Germline V gene data show CDR1 as SGHRS and CDR2 as YFSETQ. The CDR3 DNA is TGCGCCAGCAGCTTGTTAGGGACAGGTTCGACAGATACGCAGTATTTT. Protein sequence: CASSLLGTGSTDTQYF.

This clonotype was seen ten or more times. The chain carries TRBV7-3 and TRBJ2-1; a possible D gene is TRBD2 (6 bases). The V end was cut by 2 bases, the J end by 7 bases, with 12 bases between. The germline gives CDR1 SGHTA, CDR2 FQGTGA. The CDR3 is 14 residues long. CDR3 DNA sequence: TGTGCCAGCAGCTTAGGAGGGACGGTTAATGAGCAGTTCTTC. Amino acid sequence: CASSLGGTVNEQFF.